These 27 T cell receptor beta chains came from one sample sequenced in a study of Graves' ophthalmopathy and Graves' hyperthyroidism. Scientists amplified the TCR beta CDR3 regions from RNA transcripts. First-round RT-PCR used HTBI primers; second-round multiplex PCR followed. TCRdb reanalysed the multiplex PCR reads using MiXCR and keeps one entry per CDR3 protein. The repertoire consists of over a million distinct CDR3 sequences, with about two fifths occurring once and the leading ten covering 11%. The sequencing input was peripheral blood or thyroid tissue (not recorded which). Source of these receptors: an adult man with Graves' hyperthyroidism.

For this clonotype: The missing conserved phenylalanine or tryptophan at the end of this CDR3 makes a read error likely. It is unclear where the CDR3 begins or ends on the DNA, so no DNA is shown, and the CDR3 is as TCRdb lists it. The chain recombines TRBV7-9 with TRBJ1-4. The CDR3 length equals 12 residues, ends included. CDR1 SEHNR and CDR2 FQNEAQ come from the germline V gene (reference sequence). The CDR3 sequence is CASSSAGRIPNY.

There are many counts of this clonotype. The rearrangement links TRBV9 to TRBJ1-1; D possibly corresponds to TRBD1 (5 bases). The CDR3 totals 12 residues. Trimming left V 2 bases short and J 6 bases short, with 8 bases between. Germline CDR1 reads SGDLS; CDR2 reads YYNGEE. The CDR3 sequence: CASSVEGSEAFF. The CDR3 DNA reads TGTGCCAGCAGCGTCGAGGGGTCTGAAGCTTTCTTT.

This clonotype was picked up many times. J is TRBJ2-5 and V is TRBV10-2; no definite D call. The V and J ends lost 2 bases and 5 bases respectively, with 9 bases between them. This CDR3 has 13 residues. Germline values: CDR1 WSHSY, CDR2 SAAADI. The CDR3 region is CASSEQTWETQYF. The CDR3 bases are TGCGCCAGCAGTGAGCAGACATGGGAGACCCAGTACTTC.

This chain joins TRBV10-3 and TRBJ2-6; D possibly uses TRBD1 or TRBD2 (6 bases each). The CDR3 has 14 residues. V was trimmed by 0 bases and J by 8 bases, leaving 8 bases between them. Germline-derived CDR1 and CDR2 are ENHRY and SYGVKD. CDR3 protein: CAISESGGSNVLTF. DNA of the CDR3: TGTGCCATCAGTGAGTCGGGGGGCTCCAACGTCCTGACTTTC.

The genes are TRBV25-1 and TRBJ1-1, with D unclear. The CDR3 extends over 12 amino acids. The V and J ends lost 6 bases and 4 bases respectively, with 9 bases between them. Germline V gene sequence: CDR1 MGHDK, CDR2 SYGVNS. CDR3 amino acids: CASRLLGTEAFF. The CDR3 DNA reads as TGTGCCAGCAGGCTCCTGGGCACTGAAGCTTTCTTT.

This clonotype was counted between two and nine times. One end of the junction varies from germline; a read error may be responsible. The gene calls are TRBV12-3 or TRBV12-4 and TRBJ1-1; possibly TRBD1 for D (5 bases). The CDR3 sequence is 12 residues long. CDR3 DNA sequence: TGTGCCAGCAGTTTAGGGGGGTCAGGGACCCACTTT. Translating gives CASSLGGSGTHF.

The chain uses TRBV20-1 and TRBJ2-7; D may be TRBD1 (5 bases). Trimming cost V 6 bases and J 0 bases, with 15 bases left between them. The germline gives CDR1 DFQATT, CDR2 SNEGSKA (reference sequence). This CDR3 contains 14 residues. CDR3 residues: CSAKGHLSSYEQYF. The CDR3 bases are TGCAGTGCCAAAGGACACTTGAGCTCCTACGAGCAGTACTTC.

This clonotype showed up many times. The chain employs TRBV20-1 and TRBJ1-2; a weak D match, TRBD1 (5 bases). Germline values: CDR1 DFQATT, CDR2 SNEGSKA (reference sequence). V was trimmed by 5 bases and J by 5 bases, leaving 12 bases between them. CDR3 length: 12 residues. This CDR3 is CSAHTGMYGYTF. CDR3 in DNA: TGCAGTGCTCATACAGGAATGTATGGCTACACCTTC.

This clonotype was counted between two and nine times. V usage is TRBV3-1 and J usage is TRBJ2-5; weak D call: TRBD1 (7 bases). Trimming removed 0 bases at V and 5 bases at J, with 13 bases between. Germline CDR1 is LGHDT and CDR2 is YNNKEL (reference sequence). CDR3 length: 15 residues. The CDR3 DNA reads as TGTGCCAGCAGCCAAGAAGTACAGGGGAGGGAGACCCAGTACTTC. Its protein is CASSQEVQGRETQYF.

CDR3 in DNA: TGTGCCAGCAGCTTGGGGGGACTCGGAAACACCATATATTTT. It encodes CASSLGGLGNTIYF. V gene TRBV7-9 combines with J gene TRBJ1-3; D might be TRBD1 (5 bases). CDR1 SEHNR and CDR2 FQNEAQ come from the germline V gene (reference sequence). V lost 3 bases to trimming and J lost 4 bases, with 10 bases between them. This CDR3 comprises 14 residues.

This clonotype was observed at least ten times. CDR3 residues: CASSQGESETQYF. Written as DNA, the CDR3 is TGCGCCAGCAGCCAAGGAGAGAGCGAGACCCAGTACTTC. J is TRBJ2-5 and V is TRBV4-3; D is ambiguous. The V gene lost 1 base and the J gene lost 5 bases, with 8 bases spanning the gap. Germline-derived CDR1 and CDR2 are LGHNA and YSLEER. The CDR3 has 13 amino acids.

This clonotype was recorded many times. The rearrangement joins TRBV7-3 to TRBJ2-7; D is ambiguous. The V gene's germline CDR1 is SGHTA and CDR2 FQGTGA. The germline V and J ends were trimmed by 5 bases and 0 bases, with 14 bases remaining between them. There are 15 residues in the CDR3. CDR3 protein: CASSPHATDSYEQYF. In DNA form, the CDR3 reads TGTGCCAGCAGCCCACATGCGACTGACTCCTACGAGCAGTACTTC.

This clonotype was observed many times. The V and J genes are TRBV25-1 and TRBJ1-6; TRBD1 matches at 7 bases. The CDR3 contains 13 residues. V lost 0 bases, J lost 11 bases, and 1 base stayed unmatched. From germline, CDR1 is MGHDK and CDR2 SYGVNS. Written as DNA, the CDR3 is TGTGCCAGCAGTGAATATACAGGGGCACCCCTCCACTTT. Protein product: CASSEYTGAPLHF.

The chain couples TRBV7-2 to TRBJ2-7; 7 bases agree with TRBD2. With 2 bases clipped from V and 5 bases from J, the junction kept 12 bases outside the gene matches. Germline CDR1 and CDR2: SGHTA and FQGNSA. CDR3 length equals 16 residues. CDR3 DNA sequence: TGTGCCAGCAGCTTAAGGGATGGGGACTACACCCACGAGCAGTACTTC. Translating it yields CASSLRDGDYTHEQYF.

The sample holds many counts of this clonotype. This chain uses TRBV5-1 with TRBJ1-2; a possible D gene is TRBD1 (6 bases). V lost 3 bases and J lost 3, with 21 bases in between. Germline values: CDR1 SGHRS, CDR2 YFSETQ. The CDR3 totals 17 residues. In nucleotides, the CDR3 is TGCGCCAGCAGCTCAGATGGACAGCCCCGATTTGACTATGGCTACACCTTC. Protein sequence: CASSSDGQPRFDYGYTF.

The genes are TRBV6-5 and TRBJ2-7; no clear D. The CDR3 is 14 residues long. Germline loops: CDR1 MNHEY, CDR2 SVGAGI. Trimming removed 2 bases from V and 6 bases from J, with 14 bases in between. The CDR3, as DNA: TGTGCCAGCAGTTACACCTGGGTGGGCTCCGAGCAGTACTTC. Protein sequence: CASSYTWVGSEQYF.

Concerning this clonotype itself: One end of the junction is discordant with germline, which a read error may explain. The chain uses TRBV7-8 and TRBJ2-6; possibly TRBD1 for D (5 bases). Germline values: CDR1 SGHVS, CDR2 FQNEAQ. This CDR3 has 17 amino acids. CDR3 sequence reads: CASSLDLGFSGASVLTF. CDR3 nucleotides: TGTGCCAGCAGCTTAGACCTCGGGTTCTCTGGGGCCAGCGTCCTGACTTTC.

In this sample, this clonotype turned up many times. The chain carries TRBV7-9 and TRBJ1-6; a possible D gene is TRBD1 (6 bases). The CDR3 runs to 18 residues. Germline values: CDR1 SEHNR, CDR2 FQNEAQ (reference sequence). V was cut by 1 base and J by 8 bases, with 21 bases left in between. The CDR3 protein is CASSLVRQDPLQDSPLHF. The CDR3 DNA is TGTGCCAGCAGCTTAGTCCGACAGGACCCACTCCAGGATTCACCCCTCCACTTT.

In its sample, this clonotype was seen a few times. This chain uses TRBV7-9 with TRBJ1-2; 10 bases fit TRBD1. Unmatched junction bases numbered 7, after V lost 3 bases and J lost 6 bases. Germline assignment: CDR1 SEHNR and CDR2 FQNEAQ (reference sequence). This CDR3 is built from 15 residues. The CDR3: CASSLGRDRGDGYTF. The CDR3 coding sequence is TGTGCCAGCAGCTTGGGCCGGGACAGGGGTGATGGCTACACCTTC. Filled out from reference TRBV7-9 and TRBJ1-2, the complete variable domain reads DTGVSQNPRHKITKRGQNVTFRCDPISEHNRLYWYRQTLGQGPEFLTYFQNEAQLEKSRLLSDRFSAERPKGSFSTLEIQRTEQGDSAMYLCASSLGRDRGDGYTFGSGTRLTVV.

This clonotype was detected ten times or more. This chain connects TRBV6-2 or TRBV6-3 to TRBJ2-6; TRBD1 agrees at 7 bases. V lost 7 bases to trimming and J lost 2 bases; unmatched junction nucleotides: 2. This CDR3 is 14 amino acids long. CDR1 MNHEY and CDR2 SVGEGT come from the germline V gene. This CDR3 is CASNRGTGANVLTF. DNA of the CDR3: TGTGCCAGCAACAGGGGCACTGGGGCCAACGTCCTGACTTTC.

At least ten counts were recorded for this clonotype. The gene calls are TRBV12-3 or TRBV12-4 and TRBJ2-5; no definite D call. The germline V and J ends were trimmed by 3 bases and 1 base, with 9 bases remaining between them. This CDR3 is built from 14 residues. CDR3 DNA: TGTGCCAGCAGTTTCTTGTCTGGCCAAGAGACCCAGTACTTC. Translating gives CASSFLSGQETQYF.

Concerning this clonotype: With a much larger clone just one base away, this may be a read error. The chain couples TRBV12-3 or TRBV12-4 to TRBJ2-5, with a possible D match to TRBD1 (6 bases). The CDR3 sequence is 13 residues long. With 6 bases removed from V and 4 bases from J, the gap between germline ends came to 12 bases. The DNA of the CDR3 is TGTGCCAGCAGAACACAGGGTAGAGAGACCCAGTACTTC. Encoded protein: CASRTQGRETQYF.

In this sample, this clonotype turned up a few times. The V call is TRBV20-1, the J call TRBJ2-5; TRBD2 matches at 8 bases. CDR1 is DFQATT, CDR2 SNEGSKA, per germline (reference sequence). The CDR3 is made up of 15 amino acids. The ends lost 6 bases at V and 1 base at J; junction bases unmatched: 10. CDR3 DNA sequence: TGCAGTGCCCGGTTCGCGGGGGGCCTCCAAGAGACCCAGTACTTC. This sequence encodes CSARFAGGLQETQYF.

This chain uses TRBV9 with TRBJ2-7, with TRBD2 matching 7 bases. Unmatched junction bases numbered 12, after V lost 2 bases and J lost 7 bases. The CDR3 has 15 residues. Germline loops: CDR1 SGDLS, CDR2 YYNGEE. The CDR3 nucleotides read TGTGCCAGCAGCGTCGAAGGGAGGGCCTGGGGGGAGCAGTACTTC. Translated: CASSVEGRAWGEQYF.

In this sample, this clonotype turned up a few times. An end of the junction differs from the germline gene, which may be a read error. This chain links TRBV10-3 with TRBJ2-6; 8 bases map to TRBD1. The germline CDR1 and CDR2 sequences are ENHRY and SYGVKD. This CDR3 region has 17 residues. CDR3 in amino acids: CASSTRTGRSGANVLTF. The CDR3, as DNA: TGTGCCAGCAGTACCCGGACAGGGAGGTCTGGGGCCAACGTCCTGACTTTC.

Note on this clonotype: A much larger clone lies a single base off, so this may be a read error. CDR3 sequence: CSVPSGASYEQYF. The CDR3 DNA sequence: TGCAGTGTCCCGAGCGGGGCCTCCTACGAGCAGTACTTC. This sequence joins TRBV20-1 and TRBJ2-7; 7 bases map to TRBD2. Germline lookup yields CDR1 DFQATT and CDR2 SNEGSKA (reference sequence). With 7 bases clipped from V and 0 bases from J, the junction kept 6 bases outside the gene matches. The CDR3 is 13 amino acids.

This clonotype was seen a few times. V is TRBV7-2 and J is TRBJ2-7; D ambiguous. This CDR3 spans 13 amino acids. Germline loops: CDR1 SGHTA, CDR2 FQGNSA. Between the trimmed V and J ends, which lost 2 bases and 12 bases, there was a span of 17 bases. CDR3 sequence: CASSLSLDLVGYF. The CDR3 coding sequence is TGTGCCAGCAGCTTATCGCTGGACCTGGTTGGGTACTTC.